This is a list of T cell receptor beta chains from one sample in a study of technical replicates of blood from a few donors. TCRdb's table, derived via immunoSEQ multiplex PCR, lists solely in-frame clones and lacks some. The table records tens of thousands of clones, roughly 94% of them present only once. Material: T cells isolated from PBMCs. The receptors shown here come from a human donor in good health. The CDR3 runs from the conserved cysteine through the conserved F or W. D genes are given only for firm matches. Clone sizes are given selectively: once, few, many, or a class where the clone is expanded.

d_gene	v_gene	len	abundance	j_gene	CDR3aa	CDR3nt
.	TRBV7-6	12	.	TRBJ2-1	CASSPEGNEQFF	TGTGCCAGCAGCCCGGAGGGTAATGAGCAGTTCTTC
TRBD1	TRBV29-1	13	.	TRBJ2-1	CSGDRGLYNEQFF	TGCAGCGGGGACAGGGGGCTTTACAATGAGCAGTTCTTC
.	TRBV11-2	13	.	TRBJ1-5	CASSLDRDQPQHF	TGTGCCAGCAGCTTAGATCGGGATCAGCCCCAGCATTTT
TRBD2	TRBV18	17	.	TRBJ2-3	CASSPQTSGPSTDTQYF	TGTGCCAGCTCACCCCAAACTAGCGGCCCTAGCACAGATACGCAGTATTTT
TRBD1	TRBV5-4	15	.	TRBJ1-2	CASSLPGQEASGYTF	TGTGCCAGCAGTCTACCGGGACAGGAAGCGAGTGGCTACACCTTC
.	TRBV6-6	14	.	TRBJ2-5	CASNQLGRGETQYF	TGTGCCAGCAACCAGCTCGGGAGAGGGGAGACCCAGTACTTC
.	TRBV9	14	.	TRBJ2-7	CASSEGLRFGEQYF	TGTGCCAGCAGCGAGGGGTTGAGGTTTGGAGAGCAGTACTTC
.	TRBV6-5	15	once	TRBJ2-7	CASSPIWQGPYEQYF	TGTGCCAGCAGTCCCATTTGGCAGGGGCCCTACGAGCAGTACTTC
.	TRBV4-1	16	.	TRBJ2-7	CASSQVSAGYSYEQYF	TGCGCCAGCAGCCAAGTATCAGCGGGCTACTCCTACGAGCAGTACTTC
.	TRBV10-3	14	.	TRBJ2-3	CAISLGGGTDTQYF	TGTGCCATCAGTCTAGGGGGTGGCACAGATACGCAGTATTTT
.	TRBV7-9	15	.	TRBJ2-1	CASSLTVGVYNEQFF	TGTGCCAGCAGCTTAACGGTTGGAGTATACAATGAGCAGTTCTTC
TRBD2	TRBV2	14	.	TRBJ2-3	CASSAAGVTDTQYF	TGTGCCAGCAGTGCGGCGGGAGTAACAGATACGCAGTATTTT
.	TRBV11-1	15	.	TRBJ2-7	CASSGAGLFTYEQYF	TGTGCCAGCAGCGGCGCAGGACTTTTTACCTACGAGCAGTACTTC
TRBD1	TRBV10-1	13	once	TRBJ1-4	CASSLGQGEKLFF	TGCGCCAGCAGCCTCGGACAGGGGGAAAAACTGTTTTTT
.	TRBV5-4	16	once	TRBJ2-6	CASSLLSISGANVLTF	TGTGCCAGCAGCTTGTTGTCAATCTCTGGGGCCAACGTCCTGACTTTC
.	TRBV5-6	11	.	TRBJ2-2	CASTDTGELFF	TGTGCCAGCACAGACACCGGGGAGCTGTTTTTT